The T cell receptor beta chain described here comes from a study of T-cell reconstitution after alpha-beta-depleted transplantation in children. This clonotype was observed a few times. Trimming took off 4 bases at V and 7 bases at J, with 10 bases between the two ends. CDR3 size: 13 residues. Germline values: CDR1 KGHSH, CDR2 LQKENI. Unique molecular identifiers were incorporated during preparation of the TCRbeta library. TCRdb reprocessed the PCR reads via MiXCR and lists one record per CDR3 protein. In the table there are hundreds of thousands of distinct CDR3 sequences, approximately 8% of which are singletons.

This rearrangement joins TRBV18 to TRBJ1-4; D ambiguous. The receptor comes from a male patient aged 2 to 10 who had a stem cell transplant for acute myeloid leukemia, so the T cells may come from the graft donor. The sample consisted of PBMCs, mostly from graft donor cells, taken 360 days after TCRalphabeta/CD19-depleted stem cell transplant. CDR3 residues: CASSREVVEKLFF. The CDR3 nucleotides are TGTGCCAGCTCACGGGAGGTGGTTGAAAAACTGTTTTTT.